Listed here are 28 T cell receptor beta chains from one sample, sequenced in a study of CD8 T cells in ankylosing spondylitis. MiXCR, run by TCRdb on the 5' RACE reads, gives a single entry per CDR3 protein. Of hundreds of thousands of distinct CDR3 sequences listed, under 30% are singletons. Specimen: blood, either unsorted or a sorted T cell fraction (not recorded which). The receptors shown here come from a male donor with ankylosing spondylitis or in good health (not recorded which).

The rearrangement joins TRBV4-2 to TRBJ1-1; 7 bases agree with TRBD1. The CDR3 has 15 residues. Germline V lookup: CDR1 LGHNA, CDR2 YNFKEQ. With 0 bases clipped from V and 4 bases from J, the junction kept 5 bases outside the gene matches. The CDR3 region has the DNA TGTGCCAGCAGCCAAGATTTAAGGGGGCTCACTGAAGCTTTCTTT. Translating gives CASSQDLRGLTEAFF.

This clonotype occurred many times. This sequence joins TRBV7-2 and TRBJ2-1; the D gene is possibly TRBD2 (5 bases). Germline CDR1 SGHTA, CDR2 FQGNSA. Trimming pared 0 bases from V and 3 bases from J, leaving 15 bases between. The CDR3 covers 17 residues. In DNA form, the CDR3 reads TGTGCCAGCAGCTTAGCCTGGACTCAAACCCTCTACAATGAGCAGTTCTTC. Translated, it gives CASSLAWTQTLYNEQFF.

The chain recombines TRBV12-3 or TRBV12-4 with TRBJ1-3; D gene unclear. V gave up 4 bases and J gave up 0 bases, with 7 bases separating them. This CDR3 contains 14 residues. The CDR3 sequence is CASSSARSGNTIYF. CDR3 in DNA: TGTGCCAGCAGTTCAGCGCGCTCTGGAAACACCATATATTTT.

In its sample, this clonotype was seen many times. V and J are TRBV4-1 and TRBJ2-5; D is possibly TRBD2 (7 bases). This CDR3 has 16 residues. V lost 0 bases and J lost 7, with 18 bases in between. Germline CDR1 and CDR2: MGHRA and YSYEKL. CDR3 in DNA: TGCGCCAGCAGCCAAGATCTTTCGGGGGGCCGGGGGACCCAGTACTTC. Amino acid sequence: CASSQDLSGGRGTQYF.

This clonotype has just a few counts. In DNA form, the CDR3 reads TGCAGCGTTGAGAGCCGCGGGGGATTGGCCCAGTACTTC. It translates to CSVESRGGLAQYF. The chain has TRBV29-1 and TRBJ2-5; 7 positions agree with TRBD2. V lost 3 bases, J lost 9 bases, and 10 bases stayed unmatched. The CDR3 is 13 amino acids. Looked up from germline, CDR1 is SQVTM and CDR2 is ANQGSEA.

This clonotype was found a few times. The V gene is TRBV12-3 or TRBV12-4, the J gene TRBJ1-4, with unresolved D. Trimming removed 7 bases at V and 17 bases at J, with 20 bases between. The CDR3 consists of 12 residues. For the CDR3, the DNA is TGTGCCAGCACCCTTTCTCGCGGCAGTTACTTTTTT. Translating gives CASTLSRGSYFF.

This clonotype came up many times. The chain employs TRBV5-5 and TRBJ2-4; D not certain. Between the trimmed V and J ends, which lost 4 bases and 4 bases, there was a span of 18 bases. The CDR3 consists of 16 residues. CDR1 and CDR2 (germline): SGHKS, YYEKEE (reference sequence). CDR3 amino acids: CASSLAPHSLKNIQYF. DNA of the CDR3: TGTGCCAGCAGCCTCGCTCCACACTCCCTGAAAAACATTCAGTACTTC.

The chain links TRBV6-1 to TRBJ1-2; D unresolved. Germline V gene lookup returns CDR1 MNHNS and CDR2 SASEGT. V lost 7 bases and J lost 1, with 19 bases in between. The length of the CDR3 is 16 residues. The CDR3 here is CASTKSNDRRNYGYTF. Written as DNA, the CDR3 is TGTGCCAGCACTAAAAGTAACGACCGGCGTAACTATGGCTACACCTTC.

The chain employs TRBV10-3 and TRBJ2-1; D not certain. This CDR3 has 11 residues. Germline loops: CDR1 ENHRY, CDR2 SYGVKD. Trimming took off 6 bases at V and 4 bases at J, with 4 bases between the two ends. The CDR3 here is CAIRVYNEQFF. The CDR3 nucleotides read TGTGCCATCAGAGTTTACAATGAGCAGTTCTTC.

This clonotype has a handful of counts. The rearrangement uses TRBV20-1 and TRBJ2-2, with a possible D match to TRBD2 (6 bases). The CDR3 has 13 residues. Germline V gives CDR1 DFQATT, CDR2 SNEGSKA (reference sequence). Trimming took off 4 bases at V and 4 bases at J, with 10 bases between the two ends. The CDR3 spells CSAKRESTGELFF. DNA of the CDR3: TGCAGTGCTAAACGGGAGAGCACCGGGGAGCTGTTTTTT.

This chain uses TRBV6-1 with TRBJ2-1; 12 bases agree with TRBD2. V shed 5 bases, J shed 10 bases, and the junction held 12 bases outside the gene matches. Germline V gene data show CDR1 as MNHNS and CDR2 as SASEGT. The CDR3 has 16 amino acids. The CDR3 DNA reads TGTGCCAGCAGTCCTCGTGAGACTAGCGGGAGAAGAGAGCAGTTCTTC. Its translation is CASSPRETSGRREQFF.

The V gene is TRBV7-3, the J gene TRBJ2-1; 9 positions match TRBD2. The V gene end was trimmed by 1 base and the J gene end by 7 bases; junction bases not matched to a gene: 5. Germline CDR1 and CDR2: SGHTA and FQGTGA. The CDR3 has 15 amino acids. The CDR3 region has the DNA TGTGCCAGCAGCTTAAGCGCGGGAGGGCCTAATGAGCAGTTCTTC. Protein: CASSLSAGGPNEQFF.

About this clonotype itself: Given a much more abundant clone one base away, this may be a read error. The chain couples TRBV21-1 to TRBJ1-1. TRBV21-1 is deemed a pseudogene. This CDR3 region has 18 residues. The CDR3 coding sequence is TGTGCCAGCAGCAAAGTAACGACGGAACTGCGAAAGAACACTGAAGCTTTCTTT. This translates into CASSKVTTELRKNTEAFF.

At least ten counts were recorded for this clonotype. CDR3 sequence (DNA): TGTGCCAGCAGGCGGATCGACGGGGGGCCTGGAAACACCATATATTTT. This translates into CASRRIDGGPGNTIYF. This chain joins TRBV13 and TRBJ1-3, with D maybe TRBD1 (6 bases). CDR1 is PRHDT and CDR2 is FYEKMQ in the germline V gene (reference sequence). The CDR3 runs to 16 residues. V dropped 6 bases and J dropped 2 bases, with 17 bases sitting between them. Filled out from reference TRBV13 and TRBJ1-3, the complete variable domain reads AAGVIQSPRHLIKEKRETATLKCYPIPRHDTVYWYQQGPGQDPQFLISFYEKMQSDKGSIPDRFSAQQFSDYHSELNMSSLELGDSALYFCASRRIDGGPGNTIYFGEGSWLTVV.

CDR3 protein: CSARDPGRGSNEQFF. The CDR3 DNA reads TGCAGTGCTAGAGATCCGGGCAGGGGGAGCAATGAGCAGTTCTTC. The chain is built from TRBV20-1 and TRBJ2-1, with 7 positions matching TRBD1. Germline CDR1 is DFQATT and CDR2 is SNEGSKA (reference sequence). The V segment lost 0 bases and the J segment 6 bases; nucleotides outside the gene matches: 8. This CDR3 comprises 15 residues.

This clonotype has just a few counts. This sequence joins TRBV20-1 and TRBJ2-3, with TRBD2 identical over 9 bases. Germline trimming cut 5 bases from V and 1 base from J; bases unmatched to any gene: 10. Germline CDR1 DFQATT, CDR2 SNEGSKA (reference sequence). CDR3 length: 16 residues. As DNA, the CDR3 is TGCAGTGCTGGAGGTAGTAGCGGGAGCGGCACAGATACGCAGTATTTT. The encoded protein is CSAGGSSGSGTDTQYF.

In its sample, this clonotype was seen a few times. The gene calls are TRBV20-1 and TRBJ2-7; tentatively, D is TRBD2 (5 bases). Germline assignment: CDR1 DFQATT and CDR2 SNEGSKA (reference sequence). V lost 1 base and J 0 bases, leaving 10 bases between the germline ends. The CDR3 runs 14 residues. In nucleotides, the CDR3 is TGCAGTGCTAGAGCTCGGGGAAACTCCTACGAGCAGTACTTC. This gives the protein CSARARGNSYEQYF.

This chain joins TRBV4-1 and TRBJ1-6; no definite D call. The CDR3 sequence is 15 residues long. Germline CDR1 MGHRA, CDR2 YSYEKL. Between the trimmed V and J ends, which lost 3 bases and 6 bases, there was a span of 12 bases. CDR3: CASSQSDGLNSPLHF. For the CDR3, the DNA is TGCGCCAGCAGCCAGTCGGACGGACTTAATTCACCCCTCCACTTT.

This clonotype was found many times. This chain joins TRBV4-1 and TRBJ1-2, with D possibly matching TRBD1 (5 bases). Germline lookup yields CDR1 MGHRA and CDR2 YSYEKL. V was shortened by 0 bases and J by 4 bases, with 9 bases between the two germline ends. This CDR3 contains 14 residues. The DNA of the CDR3 is TGCGCCAGCAGCCAAGAAACAGGCGGCTATGGCTACACCTTC. Its protein is CASSQETGGYGYTF.

V usage is TRBV6-5 and J usage is TRBJ2-1; no definite D call. Looked up from germline, CDR1 is MNHEY and CDR2 is SVGAGI. V lost 0 bases and J 5 bases, leaving 11 bases between the germline ends. CDR3 length equals 15 residues. The CDR3 spells CASSYSNWGNNEQFF. The CDR3 DNA follows: TGTGCCAGCAGTTACTCGAATTGGGGTAACAATGAGCAGTTCTTC.

This clonotype was counted at least ten times. V and J are TRBV4-1 and TRBJ2-3; D remains ambiguous. Germline V gene lookup returns CDR1 MGHRA and CDR2 YSYEKL. The ends were cut back, 0 bases at V and 0 bases at J, with 16 bases in the middle. The length of the CDR3 is 18 residues. In DNA, the CDR3 is TGCGCCAGCAGCCAAGAGAGGTTGCAAGCTCCCAGCACAGATACGCAGTATTTT. This sequence encodes CASSQERLQAPSTDTQYF.

This clonotype was seen at least ten times. This sequence joins TRBV5-6 and TRBJ2-5, with 8 bases lining up with TRBD1. The CDR3 is 18 residues long. Per germline, CDR1 SGHDT and CDR2 YYEEEE. V was pared by 4 bases and J by 5 bases, with 19 bases of the junction left unmatched. The CDR3 reads CASSLLSFPQGARETQYF. DNA of the CDR3: TGTGCCAGCAGCCTCCTGAGCTTTCCCCAGGGGGCGAGGGAGACCCAGTACTTC.

In its sample, this clonotype was seen many times. The V and J genes are TRBV12-3 or TRBV12-4 and TRBJ2-3, with D perhaps assigned TRBD1 or TRBD2 (6 bases each). This CDR3 has 16 residues. Trimming took off 2 bases at V and 2 bases at J, with 14 bases between the two ends. CDR3 residues: CASSLLSGAATDTQYF. CDR3 bases: TGTGCCAGCAGTTTACTGTCGGGGGCGGCCACAGATACGCAGTATTTT.

The V call is TRBV30, the J call TRBJ1-2, with no clear D. Germline CDR1 and CDR2: GTSNPN and SVGIG (reference sequence). Trimming left V 0 bases short and J 3 bases short, with 5 bases between. The CDR3 is 12 residues long. The CDR3 DNA is TGTGCCTGGAGTGTAGGCGACTATGGCTACACCTTC. Translated, it gives CAWSVGDYGYTF.

The rearrangement uses TRBV20-1 and TRBJ2-3; TRBD2 matches at 8 bases. Germline V gives CDR1 DFQATT, CDR2 SNEGSKA (reference sequence). The trim removed 4 bases at V and 4 bases at J, leaving 7 bases unmatched. The CDR3 consists of 14 residues. As DNA, the CDR3 is TGCAGTGCTAAAGGCGGGAGGAAGGCAGATACGCAGTATTTT. It encodes CSAKGGRKADTQYF.

V usage is TRBV7-9 and J usage is TRBJ2-1; D not certain. V lost 4 bases and J 7 bases, leaving 8 bases between the germline ends. The germline CDR1 and CDR2 sequences are SEHNR and FQNEAQ (reference sequence). This CDR3 is built from 12 residues. CDR3 loop: CASSYNTNEQFF. The CDR3 DNA is TGTGCCAGCAGCTATAACACAAATGAGCAGTTCTTC. Looking up the rest from reference TRBV7-9 and TRBJ2-1 gives the full variable domain: DTGVSQNPRHKITKRGQNVTFRCDPISEHNRLYWYRQTLGQGPEFLTYFQNEAQLEKSRLLSDRFSAERPKGSFSTLEIQRTEQGDSAMYLCASSYNTNEQFFGPGTRLTVL.

Remarks on this clonotype: Sequence at one end of the junction differs from germline and may be a read error. The chain couples TRBV5-1 to TRBJ2-1; 11 bases align to TRBD2. The CDR3 consists of 19 residues. CDR1 is SGHRS, CDR2 YFSETQ, per germline. CDR3 loop: CASSLGPDSGRARRGEPFF. As DNA, the CDR3 is TGCGCCAGCAGCCTGGGGCCAGATAGCGGGAGGGCCAGGAGAGGTGAGCCGTTCTTC.

The V gene is TRBV6-5, the J gene TRBJ2-6, with D uncertain. Germline V gene sequence: CDR1 MNHEY, CDR2 SVGAGI. The V and J ends lost 10 bases and 1 base respectively, with 5 bases between them. CDR3 length: 12 amino acids. The CDR3 DNA sequence: TGTGCCACCCGGTCTGGGGCCAACGTCCTGACTTTC. This codes for CATRSGANVLTF.